One and the same sample provided the 29 T cell receptor beta chains below, sequenced in a study of blood T cell repertoires in COVID-19. Profiling relied on immunoSEQ multiplex PCR, and the TCRdb table lists in-frame clones only, not all of them. This table holds around 200,000 clones, approximately 82% found once. The material sequenced was peripheral blood. These receptors were obtained from a man aged 35-49 years with active or convalescent COVID-19.

The chain couples TRBV5-6 to TRBJ2-7, with 12 bases lining up with TRBD1. Unmatched junction bases numbered 11, after V lost 6 bases and J lost 4 bases. Germline lookup yields CDR1 SGHDT and CDR2 YYEEEE. The CDR3 has 16 residues. For the CDR3, the DNA is TGTGCCAGCACCATGGGACAGGGGGCCGGGGGTTACGAGCAGTACTTC. Translated: CASTMGQGAGGYEQYF. Full variable domain (rest looked up from reference TRBV5-6 and TRBJ2-7): DAGVTQSPTHLIKTRGQQVTLRCSPKSGHDTVSWYQQALGQGPQFIFQYYEEEERQRGNFPDRFSGHQFPNYSSELNVNALLLGDSALYLCASTMGQGAGGYEQYFGPGTRLTVT.

J is TRBJ1-1 and V is TRBV18, with TRBD1 matching 12 bases. J lost 0 bases, V lost 3 bases, and 2 bases had no gene match. Germline-derived CDR1 and CDR2 are KGHSH and LQKENI. This CDR3 is 16 amino acids long. CDR3 nucleotide sequence: TGTGCCAGCTCACCTGGGACAGGGGGCTTGAACACTGAAGCTTTCTTT. Translated, it gives CASSPGTGGLNTEAFF.

The chain is built from TRBV5-1 and TRBJ1-1; 8 positions match TRBD1. CDR1 and CDR2 (germline): SGHRS, YFSETQ. J was trimmed by 2 bases and V by 4 bases; bases with no gene match: 4. CDR3 length: 14 amino acids. CDR3 nucleotides: TGCGCCAGCAGCATCAGGGGGCGAAACACTGAAGCTTTCTTT. It codes for CASSIRGRNTEAFF.

The table lists this clone with a few counts. The chain has TRBV12-3 or TRBV12-4 and TRBJ2-4; D not certain. This CDR3 contains 13 residues. Trimming took off 5 bases at V and 9 bases at J, with 14 bases between the two ends. The CDR3 spells CASSPGYPGIQYF. As DNA, the CDR3 is TGTGCCAGCAGTCCCGGTTACCCAGGCATTCAGTACTTC.

V usage is TRBV9 and J usage is TRBJ1-6; 9 bases line up with TRBD1. The CDR3 has 18 residues. The trim removed 4 bases at V and 5 bases at J, leaving 13 bases unmatched. Germline V gives CDR1 SGDLS, CDR2 YYNGEE. The CDR3 coding sequence is TGTGCCAGCAGCAGAAGGGGTCGGACAGGGGAAAATAATTCACCCCTCCACTTT. Its translation is CASSRRGRTGENNSPLHF. Variable domain in full (rest from reference TRBV9 and TRBJ1-6): DSGVTQTPKHLITATGQRVTLRCSPRSGDLSVYWYQQSLDQGLQFLIQYYNGEERAKGNILERFSAQQFPDLHSELNLSSLELGDSALYFCASSRRGRTGENNSPLHFGNGTRLTVT.

The V gene is TRBV18, the J gene TRBJ1-5; 9 bases match TRBD1. The CDR3 runs 17 residues. The germline gives CDR1 KGHSH, CDR2 LQKENI. V shed 6 bases and J 7 bases; nucleotides not matched to a gene: 16. The CDR3 region is CASSPPAGQGSGQPQHF. The CDR3 region has the DNA TGTGCCAGCTCCCCCCCGGCGGGACAGGGAAGCGGCCAGCCCCAGCATTTT.

The chain uses TRBV6-2 or TRBV6-3 and TRBJ1-1; 8 bases are a match to TRBD1. The CDR3 is 14 residues long. Germline CDR1 MNHEY, CDR2 SVGEGT. Losses at the gene ends were 4 bases for V and 3 bases for J; bases not matched to a gene: 4. Here the CDR3 DNA reads TGTGCCAGCAGTTTAGAACAGGGGGACACTGAAGCTTTCTTT. Translating gives CASSLEQGDTEAFF.

The chain recombines TRBV7-9 with TRBJ1-2; D is undetermined. Germline V gene data show CDR1 as SEHNR and CDR2 as FQNEAQ (reference sequence). CDR3 length: 15 amino acids. V was trimmed by 1 base and J by 7 bases, leaving 16 bases between them. The CDR3 DNA reads as TGTGCCAGCAGCTTAGAGACTTTGAGAACGGGTGGCTACACCTTC. This codes for CASSLETLRTGGYTF.

This chain uses TRBV10-2 with TRBJ1-4; 8 nucleotides line up with TRBD1. The CDR3 extends over 14 amino acids. Germline values: CDR1 WSHSY, CDR2 SAAADI. With 6 bases clipped from V and 8 bases from J, the junction kept 8 bases outside the gene matches. CDR3 DNA: TGCGCCAGCAGCCCGGGACAGGAGCGAGAAAAACTGTTTTTT. It translates to CASSPGQEREKLFF.

J is TRBJ1-4 and V is TRBV7-6; D gene uncertain. The CDR3 is 16 amino acids. Germline assignment: CDR1 SGHVS and CDR2 FNYEAQ. Trimming shortened V by 5 bases and J by 6 bases, and 19 bases separated the two germline ends. DNA of the CDR3: TGTGCCAGCAGCACGCCCCAGGATCGGAGGGATGAAAAACTGTTTTTT. It is translated as CASSTPQDRRDEKLFF.

This clone came up a few times. This chain joins TRBV29-1 and TRBJ1-1, with D perhaps TRBD1 (5 bases). The length of the CDR3 is 14 residues. CDR1 and CDR2 (germline): SQVTM, ANQGSEA. The ends were cut back, 7 bases at V and 6 bases at J, with 21 bases in the middle. In DNA form, the CDR3 reads TGCAGCGCCGCGTCAGGGTTTCAAGGGGCTGAAGCTTTCTTT. Encoded protein: CSAASGFQGAEAFF.

V and J are TRBV6-5 and TRBJ1-2; 9 bases agree with TRBD1. V was pared by 5 bases and J by 3 bases, with 7 bases of the junction left unmatched. Germline V gene data show CDR1 as MNHEY and CDR2 as SVGAGI. The CDR3 contains 15 residues. Here the CDR3 reads CASSPLQGAHYGYTF. CDR3 nucleotide sequence: TGTGCCAGCAGTCCCCTACAGGGGGCACACTATGGCTACACCTTC.

The chain has TRBV11-2 and TRBJ1-2; 10 nucleotides agree with TRBD1. The CDR3 loop spans 14 amino acids. The germline CDR1 and CDR2 sequences are SGHAT and FQNNGV. V lost 5 bases, J lost 8 bases, and 8 bases stayed unmatched. The CDR3 loop is CASSAGTGVQGYTF. The CDR3 DNA follows: TGTGCCAGCAGCGCCGGGACAGGGGTTCAGGGCTACACCTTC.

In DNA form, the CDR3 reads TGTGCCAGTAAAACTCAGGGGGCGGACACTGAAGCTTTCTTT. It yields the protein CASKTQGADTEAFF. The rearrangement links TRBV19 to TRBJ1-1; 8 bases match TRBD1. CDR1 LNHDA and CDR2 SQIVND come from the germline V gene (reference sequence). This CDR3 has 14 residues. The J segment lost 3 bases and the V segment lost 7 bases, leaving 7 bases of the junction unmatched.

The chain recombines TRBV7-9 with TRBJ2-3, with TRBD2 matching 8 bases. Per the germline V gene, CDR1 is SEHNR and CDR2 is FQNEAQ (reference sequence). V gave up 4 bases and J gave up 0 bases; unmatched junction bases: 9. The CDR3 runs 17 residues. The CDR3 here is CASSSTPGLGSTDTQYF. CDR3 coding DNA: TGTGCCAGCAGCTCAACGCCGGGACTAGGAAGCACAGATACGCAGTATTTT.

The chain is built from TRBV6-2 or TRBV6-3 and TRBJ1-2; a possible D gene is TRBD1 (6 bases). Germline CDR1 and CDR2: MNHEY and SVGEGT. This CDR3 is built from 14 residues. The V and J ends lost 4 bases and 8 bases respectively, with 17 bases between them. CDR3 bases: TGTGCCAGCAGTTTCCAGGGGTCTCCTTTAGGCTACACCTTC. As protein: CASSFQGSPLGYTF.

This chain links TRBV28 with TRBJ2-1, with TRBD1 identical over 7 bases. V shed 6 bases, J shed 6 bases, and the junction held 5 bases outside the gene matches. Germline CDR1 reads MDHEN; CDR2 reads SYDVKM. The CDR3 covers 13 residues. For the CDR3, the DNA is TGTGCCAGCAGGAAACAGGGGTTCAATGAGCAGTTCTTC. It specifies CASRKQGFNEQFF.

The chain links TRBV21-1 to TRBJ1-5; the tabulated D call, TRBD1, remains unverified against the DNA. TRBV21-1 is labeled a pseudogene. This CDR3 spans 18 amino acids. CDR3 in DNA: TGTGCCAGCAGCGTTCCGGGACAGGGGGGATATAGCAATCAGCCCCAGCATTTT. This encodes CASSVPGQGGYSNQPQHF.

The V and J genes are TRBV19 and TRBJ2-2; 8 bases line up with TRBD2. This CDR3 has 15 amino acids. Per the germline V gene, CDR1 is LNHDA and CDR2 is SQIVND (reference sequence). The J segment lost 7 bases and the V segment lost 5 bases, leaving 9 bases of the junction unmatched. Here the CDR3 reads CASSPPGGRVGELFF. The DNA for the CDR3 is TGTGCCAGTAGTCCCCCGGGGGGGCGCGTCGGGGAGCTGTTTTTT.

This chain joins TRBV6-5 and TRBJ2-1; 8 bases are a match to TRBD2. Germline lookup yields CDR1 MNHEY and CDR2 SVGAGI. This CDR3 spans 16 amino acids. With V trimmed by 0 bases and J by 4 bases, 5 bases remained unmatched. As DNA, the CDR3 is TGTGCCAGCAGTTACTCCGGCGGGAGGATTTACAATGAGCAGTTCTTC. Translated, it gives CASSYSGGRIYNEQFF.

The chain recombines TRBV19 with TRBJ2-1, with D possibly TRBD1 on 6 matching bases. Germline CDR1 and CDR2: LNHDA and SQIVND (reference sequence). With 3 bases removed from V and 3 bases from J, the gap between germline ends came to 12 bases. The CDR3 runs to 15 residues. The CDR3 spells CASSIVGQNYNEQFF. As DNA, the CDR3 is TGTGCCAGTAGTATTGTTGGACAGAACTACAATGAGCAGTTCTTC. Filled out from reference TRBV19 and TRBJ2-1, the complete variable domain reads DGGITQSPKYLFRKEGQNVTLSCEQNLNHDAMYWYRQDPGQGLRLIYYSQIVNDFQKGDIAEGYSVSREKKESFPLTVTSAQKNPTAFYLCASSIVGQNYNEQFFGPGTRLTVL.

V and J are TRBV7-2 and TRBJ1-2; D is uncertain. Trimming took 5 bases from V and 5 from J, leaving 15 bases between them. The CDR3 has 14 residues. The V gene's germline CDR1 is SGHTA and CDR2 FQGNSA. CDR3 amino acids: CASSRRNSGYGYTF. CDR3 bases: TGTGCCAGCAGCAGGAGGAACAGCGGTTATGGCTACACCTTC.

The rearrangement joins TRBV6-4 to TRBJ2-1; possibly TRBD1 for D (6 bases). The CDR3 spans 16 residues. Deletions cut 2 bases from V and 7 bases from J, with 18 bases between. Germline assignment: CDR1 MRHNA and CDR2 SNTAGT. The CDR3 DNA follows: TGTGCCAGCAGTGACGGCGGCAGGGGTAAAGGAAATGAGCAGTTCTTC. It specifies CASSDGGRGKGNEQFF.

This clone was found a few times. CDR3 in DNA: TGTGCCAGCAGCCCCTACTCGGGGGGGACCTATAATTCACCCCTCCACTTT. Its protein is CASSPYSGGTYNSPLHF. The genes are TRBV3-1 (or the pseudogene TRBV3-2) and TRBJ1-6; D perhaps matches TRBD1 (5 bases). V was trimmed by 4 bases and J by 2 bases, leaving 15 bases between them. Germline V gene lookup returns CDR1 LGHDT and CDR2 YNNKEL (reference sequence). This CDR3 has 17 residues.

This clone was observed a handful of times. The chain has TRBV30 and TRBJ2-2; D uncertain. This CDR3 contains 14 residues. Germline CDR1 GTSNPN, CDR2 SVGIG (reference sequence). The germline V and J ends were trimmed by 3 bases and 0 bases, with 8 bases remaining between them. The CDR3 here is CAWSQIANTGELFF. The DNA of the CDR3 is TGTGCCTGGAGCCAAATTGCGAACACCGGGGAGCTGTTTTTT.

This clone was detected once. This chain joins TRBV9 and TRBJ2-5; D is perhaps TRBD1 (6 bases). With 4 bases removed from V and 5 bases from J, the gap between germline ends came to 12 bases. Germline CDR1 reads SGDLS; CDR2 reads YYNGEE. The CDR3 is made up of 13 amino acids. CDR3 sequence (DNA): TGTGCCAGCAGCATGGGCAGGGGCGAGACCCAGTACTTC. This encodes CASSMGRGETQYF.

The rearrangement uses TRBV28 and TRBJ2-7; no clear D gene. V shed 4 bases and J shed 0 bases, with 4 bases lying between them. The CDR3 runs to 12 residues. Germline CDR1 reads MDHEN; CDR2 reads SYDVKM. DNA for the CDR3: TGTGCCAGCAGTTCCAGCTCCTACGAGCAGTACTTC. Translating it yields CASSSSSYEQYF.

The V and J genes are TRBV6-1 and TRBJ1-1; the D gene is possibly TRBD1 (5 bases). Germline V lookup: CDR1 MNHNS, CDR2 SASEGT. This CDR3 region has 13 residues. V lost 1 base to trimming and J lost 10 bases, with 13 bases between them. The CDR3 spells CASSEVGGLGAFF. CDR3 DNA: TGTGCCAGCAGTGAAGTCGGGGGTCTTGGAGCTTTCTTT.

This chain uses TRBV7-9 with TRBJ2-3, with D possibly matching TRBD2 (6 bases). Germline CDR1 and CDR2: SEHNR and FQNEAQ (reference sequence). This CDR3 has 14 amino acids. V lost 3 bases, J lost 4 bases, and 11 bases lay in between. Here the CDR3 DNA reads TGTGCCAGCAGCTTTGGAGGGAGCCCAGATACGCAGTATTTT. This encodes CASSFGGSPDTQYF.